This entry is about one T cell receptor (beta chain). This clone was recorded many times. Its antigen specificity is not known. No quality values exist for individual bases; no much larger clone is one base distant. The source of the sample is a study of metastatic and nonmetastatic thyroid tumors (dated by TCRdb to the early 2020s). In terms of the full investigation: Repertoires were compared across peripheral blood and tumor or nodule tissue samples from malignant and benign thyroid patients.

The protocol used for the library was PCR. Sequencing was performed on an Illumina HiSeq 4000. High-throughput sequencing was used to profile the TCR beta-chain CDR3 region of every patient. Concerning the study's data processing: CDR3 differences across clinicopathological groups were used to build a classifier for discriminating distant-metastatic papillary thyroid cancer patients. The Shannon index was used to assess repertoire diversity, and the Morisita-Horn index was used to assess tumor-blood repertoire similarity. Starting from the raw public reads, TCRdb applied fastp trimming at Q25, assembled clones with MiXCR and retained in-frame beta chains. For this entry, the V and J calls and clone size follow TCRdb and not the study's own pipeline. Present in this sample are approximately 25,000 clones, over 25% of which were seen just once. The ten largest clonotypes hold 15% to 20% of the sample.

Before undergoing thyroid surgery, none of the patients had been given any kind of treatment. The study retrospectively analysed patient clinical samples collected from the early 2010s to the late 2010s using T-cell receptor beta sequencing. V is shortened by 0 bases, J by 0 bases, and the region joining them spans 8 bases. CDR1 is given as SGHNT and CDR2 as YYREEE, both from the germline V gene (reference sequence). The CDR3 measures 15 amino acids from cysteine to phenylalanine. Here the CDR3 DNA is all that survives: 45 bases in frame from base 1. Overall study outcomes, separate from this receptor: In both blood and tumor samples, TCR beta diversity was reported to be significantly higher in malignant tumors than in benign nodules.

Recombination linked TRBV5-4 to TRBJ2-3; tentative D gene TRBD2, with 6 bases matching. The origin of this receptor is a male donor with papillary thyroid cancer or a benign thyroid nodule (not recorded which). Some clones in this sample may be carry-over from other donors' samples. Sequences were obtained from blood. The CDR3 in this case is CASSLGGTSTDTQYF. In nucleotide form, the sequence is TGTGCCAGCAGCTTGGGGGGGACTAGCACAGATACGCAGTATTTT.